This passage covers 27 T cell receptor beta chains from one sample sequenced in a study of identical twins (dated by TCRdb to between 2015 and 2016). Library generation was performed with 5' RACE. Sequencer: Illumina HiSeq 2000. TCRdb applied fastp at Q25 and MiXCR to the public reads, then kept only in-frame beta chains. Each CDR3 protein appears once, grouped with its most common genes and DNA. In all, the sample holds roughly 350,000 distinct CDR3 sequences, and approximately 10% of those were seen once. Of the sample, roughly 8.7% falls within the top ten clones. Sequencing was carried out using naive T cells sorted from blood. The sample's cell subset or site label is to be understood as: cells isolated with a human naive T-cell isolation kit. These receptors all come from a woman in her 50s in good health.

This clonotype was found a few times. The chain links TRBV7-2 to TRBJ1-4; TRBD1 might be the D (5 bases). This CDR3 contains 15 residues. Trimming took 5 bases from V and 3 from J, leaving 13 bases between them. Per germline, CDR1 SGHTA and CDR2 FQGNSA. The chain's CDR3 is CASSMGRLPNEKLFF. The CDR3 DNA sequence: TGTGCCAGCAGCATGGGACGGCTTCCTAATGAAAAACTGTTTTTT.

This clonotype was recorded a few times. V is TRBV29-1 and J is TRBJ2-1; 10 bases map to TRBD1. After removal of 6 bases from V and 8 bases from J, the junction contained 10 bases not matched to a gene. Germline CDR1 and CDR2: SQVTM and ANQGSEA. This CDR3 spans 14 amino acids. The CDR3 nucleotides read TGCAGCGTCGGGACAGGGGCCCTTGTGGATGAGCAGTTCTTC. It yields the protein CSVGTGALVDEQFF.

This clonotype was detected only a few times. This chain uses TRBV7-9 with TRBJ1-1, with D maybe TRBD1 (6 bases). Germline CDR1 is SEHNR and CDR2 is FQNEAQ (reference sequence). This CDR3 spans 15 amino acids. V was pared by 2 bases and J by 0 bases, with 10 bases between. The CDR3: CASSLTQGMNTEAFF. DNA for the CDR3: TGTGCCAGCAGCTTAACACAGGGAATGAACACTGAAGCTTTCTTT. The variable domain in full, completed from reference TRBV7-9 and TRBJ1-1, reads DTGVSQNPRHKITKRGQNVTFRCDPISEHNRLYWYRQTLGQGPEFLTYFQNEAQLEKSRLLSDRFSAERPKGSFSTLEIQRTEQGDSAMYLCASSLTQGMNTEAFFGQGTRLTVV.

This clonotype has just a few counts. The chain combines TRBV21-1 with TRBJ2-3; the D call of TRBD2 is as the table states it, not checked on the DNA. TRBV21-1 is termed a pseudogene. CDR3 length: 19 amino acids. This CDR3 is CASSKAASGRVFRTDTQYF. The DNA for the CDR3 is TGTGCCAGCAGCAAAGCTGCTAGCGGGAGAGTTTTTAGGACAGATACGCAGTATTTT.

This clonotype appeared many times. In DNA form, the CDR3 reads TGCGCCAGCTCTCGGGACAGAGTTTACAATGAGCAGTTCTTC. Its protein is CASSRDRVYNEQFF. This chain connects TRBV10-2 to TRBJ2-1; 7 bases match TRBD1. From germline, CDR1 is WSHSY and CDR2 SAAADI. CDR3 length: 14 amino acids. The J segment lost 4 bases and the V segment lost 8 bases, leaving 8 bases of the junction unmatched.

This chain uses TRBV5-1 with TRBJ2-5; possible D gene TRBD2, 5 bases. With 4 bases removed from V and 1 base from J, the gap between germline ends came to 14 bases. Germline values: CDR1 SGHRS, CDR2 YFSETQ. CDR3 size: 15 residues. CDR3 region: CASSRSPGSQETQYF. Here the CDR3 DNA reads TGCGCCAGCAGCCGCTCTCCGGGAAGCCAAGAGACCCAGTACTTC.

This clonotype was found a few times. V and J are TRBV5-1 and TRBJ2-3; no definite D call. The CDR3 contains 15 residues. V lost 4 bases to trimming and J lost 0 bases, with 12 bases between them. The V gene's germline CDR1 is SGHRS and CDR2 YFSETQ. The CDR3 is CASSRQGSSTDTQYF. The CDR3 DNA is TGCGCCAGCAGCCGGCAAGGGTCTAGCACAGATACGCAGTATTTT.

This clonotype appeared a few times. The chain uses TRBV24-1 and TRBJ2-2; D might be TRBD1 (5 bases). From germline, CDR1 is KGHDR and CDR2 SFDVKD. CDR3 length: 13 residues. Between the trimmed V and J ends, which lost 7 bases and 4 bases, there was a span of 9 bases. DNA for the CDR3: TGTGCCACCAGCCGGACAACCACCGGGGAGCTGTTTTTT. Translated: CATSRTTTGELFF.

The genes are TRBV12-3 or TRBV12-4 and TRBJ2-3; possible D gene TRBD1, 5 bases. V lost 6 bases and J lost 0, with 13 bases in between. There are 15 residues in the CDR3. The chain's CDR3 is CASSVQDTSTDTQYF. The CDR3 DNA reads as TGTGCCAGCAGCGTACAGGATACTAGCACAGATACGCAGTATTTT.

This clonotype has just a few counts. J is TRBJ2-3 and V is TRBV2; no clear D. Trimming took off 0 bases at V and 2 bases at J, with 15 bases between the two ends. CDR1 is SNHLY and CDR2 is FYNNEI in the germline V gene. The CDR3 runs to 17 residues. The CDR3, as DNA: TGTGCCAGCAGTGAAGCTGTGGGGATGGGTCACACAGATACGCAGTATTTT. It yields the protein CASSEAVGMGHTDTQYF.

This clonotype was seen at least ten times. The V call is TRBV7-9, the J call TRBJ2-5, with D unclear. V lost 5 bases and J lost 5, with 12 bases in between. Germline CDR1 and CDR2: SEHNR and FQNEAQ (reference sequence). The CDR3 runs 13 residues. The CDR3 sequence: CASSPDFSETQYF. The CDR3, as DNA: TGTGCCAGCAGCCCCGACTTTTCTGAGACCCAGTACTTC. Variable domain in full (rest from reference TRBV7-9 and TRBJ2-5): DTGVSQNPRHKITKRGQNVTFRCDPISEHNRLYWYRQTLGQGPEFLTYFQNEAQLEKSRLLSDRFSAERPKGSFSTLEIQRTEQGDSAMYLCASSPDFSETQYFGPGTRLLVL.

The chain's CDR3 is CASSLKAGALNEQFF. The CDR3 DNA is TGCGCCAGCAGCTTGAAAGCGGGGGCTCTGAATGAGCAGTTCTTC. V gene TRBV5-1 combines with J gene TRBJ2-1; 8 nucleotides line up with TRBD2. The germline V gene encodes CDR1 SGHRS and CDR2 YFSETQ. The CDR3 covers 15 residues. After removal of 1 base from V and 7 bases from J, the junction contained 7 bases not matched to a gene.

The CDR3 DNA reads TGTGCCACCAGTGATTTGACTAGCGGGGGCCGGGAGACCCAGTACTTC. Protein: CATSDLTSGGRETQYF. The J gene is TRBJ2-5, the V gene TRBV24-1; 11 bases align to TRBD2. This CDR3 contains 16 residues. Germline values: CDR1 KGHDR, CDR2 SFDVKD. The V and J ends lost 0 bases and 5 bases, in that order; junction bases with no gene match: 4.

V gene TRBV6-5 combines with J gene TRBJ1-1; a possible D gene is TRBD1 (5 bases). This CDR3 region has 15 residues. V was shortened by 9 bases and J by 7 bases, with 24 bases between the two germline ends. CDR1 and CDR2 from the germline V gene are MNHEY and SVGAGI. For the CDR3, the DNA is TGTGCCAGTGCTCGTAGGGGTGGGATGGGCCTTGAAGCTTTCTTT. This codes for CASARRGGMGLEAFF.

This clonotype has at least ten counts. The chain links TRBV5-5 to TRBJ2-1, with 8 positions matching TRBD2. Per germline, CDR1 SGHKS and CDR2 YYEKEE (reference sequence). This CDR3 is 16 amino acids long. V dropped 4 bases and J dropped 10; count of bases not matched to a gene: 16. CDR3: CASSPQPDREGGEQFF. CDR3 sequence (DNA): TGTGCCAGCAGCCCTCAGCCTGACCGGGAGGGGGGCGAGCAGTTCTTC.

This clonotype was detected many times. The chain employs TRBV20-1 and TRBJ2-3; either TRBD1 or TRBD2 may fit D (5 bases each). CDR3 length: 16 residues. V was trimmed by 1 base and J by 3 bases, leaving 17 bases between them. In germline, CDR1 is DFQATT, CDR2 SNEGSKA (reference sequence). This chain's CDR3 is CSARGDSGRETDTQYF. The CDR3 DNA is TGCAGTGCTAGAGGCGATTCGGGCAGGGAGACAGATACGCAGTATTTT.

This clonotype was detected many times. The chain employs TRBV12-3 or TRBV12-4 and TRBJ1-5, with D unclear. Trimming cost V 6 bases and J 2 bases, with 8 bases left between them. The CDR3 is 13 amino acids. Written as DNA, the CDR3 is TGTGCCAGCAGCCCTGGAGGCAATCAGCCCCAGCATTTT. Translating it yields CASSPGGNQPQHF.

This clonotype was found many times. The chain has TRBV29-1 and TRBJ2-5; the D gene is possibly TRBD2 (5 bases). Germline assignment: CDR1 SQVTM and CDR2 ANQGSEA. The CDR3 is 13 residues long. Trimming left V 4 bases short and J 4 bases short, with 13 bases between. Here the CDR3 reads CSVAFSATETQYF. Here the CDR3 DNA reads TGCAGCGTTGCTTTTAGCGCAACAGAGACCCAGTACTTC.

CDR3 protein: CASSGQGSAEQFF. The CDR3 DNA follows: TGTGCCAGCAGCGGACAGGGGTCGGCTGAGCAGTTCTTC. V gene TRBV9 combines with J gene TRBJ2-1; 8 bases are a match to TRBD1. The CDR3 loop spans 13 amino acids. Per germline, CDR1 SGDLS and CDR2 YYNGEE. The V gene end was trimmed by 3 bases and the J gene end by 9 bases; junction bases not matched to a gene: 5.

The sample holds a few counts of this clonotype. This chain connects TRBV4-1 to TRBJ2-3; D tentatively reads TRBD1 or TRBD2 (5 bases each). The CDR3 loop spans 17 amino acids. CDR1 and CDR2 from the germline V gene are MGHRA and YSYEKL. V was trimmed by 0 bases and J by 3 bases, leaving 16 bases between them. CDR3 in amino acids: CASSQERGVHRTDTQYF. CDR3 nucleotides: TGCGCCAGCAGCCAAGAGAGGGGTGTTCATAGGACAGATACGCAGTATTTT.

This clonotype came up a few times. The chain recombines TRBV12-3 or TRBV12-4 with TRBJ1-1; D remains unclear. The CDR3 sequence is 13 residues long. With 3 bases removed from V and 1 base from J, the gap between germline ends came to 6 bases. CDR3 in DNA: TGTGCCAGCAGTTTGTTCTCGAACACTGAAGCTTTCTTT. Its protein is CASSLFSNTEAFF.

This clonotype was seen repeatedly, ten times or more. This chain joins TRBV29-1 and TRBJ2-2; D might be TRBD1 (6 bases). Trimming stripped 1 base from V and 2 bases from J, with 8 bases between. CDR1 is SQVTM and CDR2 is ANQGSEA in the germline V gene. This CDR3 is built from 14 residues. CDR3: CSVEGGPNTGELFF. The CDR3 DNA sequence: TGCAGCGTTGAAGGGGGGCCTAACACCGGGGAGCTGTTTTTT.

This clonotype has just a few counts. The genes are TRBV11-2 and TRBJ2-1; 8 nucleotides match TRBD2. Losses at the gene ends were 3 bases for V and 5 bases for J; bases not matched to a gene: 3. CDR3 length equals 14 residues. Germline V gives CDR1 SGHAT, CDR2 FQNNGV. CDR3 sequence reads: CASSFSGEHNEQFF. The CDR3 nucleotides are TGTGCCAGCAGCTTTAGCGGGGAACACAATGAGCAGTTCTTC. The full variable domain, its missing parts supplied by reference TRBV11-2 and TRBJ2-1, is EAGVAQSPRYKIIEKRQSVAFWCNPISGHATLYWYQQILGQGPKLLIQFQNNGVVDDSQLPKDRFSAERLKGVDSTLKIQPAKLEDSAVYLCASSFSGEHNEQFFGPGTRLTVL.

The genes are TRBV5-1 and TRBJ2-2; D unresolved. In germline, CDR1 is SGHRS, CDR2 YFSETQ. V lost 5 bases and J lost 7, with 6 bases in between. The CDR3 runs 11 residues. The CDR3 loop reads CASSPVGELFF. The DNA for the CDR3 is TGCGCCAGCAGTCCTGTCGGGGAGCTGTTTTTT.

This clonotype has just a few counts. The V call is TRBV14, the J call TRBJ2-7, with 10 bases aligning to TRBD1. Germline CDR1 and CDR2: SGHDN and FVKESK. V lost 6 bases and J lost 1; bases outside the gene matches: 6. This CDR3 contains 15 residues. CDR3 sequence reads: CASRPGTGVSYEQYF. In DNA, the CDR3 is TGTGCCAGCAGGCCTGGGACAGGGGTTTCCTACGAGCAGTACTTC.

The rearrangement uses TRBV20-1 and TRBJ2-1; TRBD2 agrees at 13 bases. Germline CDR1 is DFQATT and CDR2 is SNEGSKA (reference sequence). The CDR3 extends over 13 amino acids. Losses at the gene ends were 6 bases for V and 9 bases for J; bases not matched to a gene: 5. The CDR3: CSARTSGSSEQFF. The CDR3 bases are TGCAGTGCCAGGACTAGCGGGAGTAGTGAGCAGTTCTTC.

This clonotype has a handful of counts. The gene calls are TRBV6-5 and TRBJ2-2, with 11 bases identical to TRBD2. The CDR3 runs 21 residues. The germline gives CDR1 MNHEY, CDR2 SVGAGI. V shed 10 bases and J 5 bases; nucleotides not matched to a gene: 27. CDR3 loop: CATLTFSRDELAGDFTGELFF. CDR3 in DNA: TGTGCCACCTTAACCTTCTCCAGGGATGAACTAGCGGGAGATTTTACCGGGGAGCTGTTTTTT.